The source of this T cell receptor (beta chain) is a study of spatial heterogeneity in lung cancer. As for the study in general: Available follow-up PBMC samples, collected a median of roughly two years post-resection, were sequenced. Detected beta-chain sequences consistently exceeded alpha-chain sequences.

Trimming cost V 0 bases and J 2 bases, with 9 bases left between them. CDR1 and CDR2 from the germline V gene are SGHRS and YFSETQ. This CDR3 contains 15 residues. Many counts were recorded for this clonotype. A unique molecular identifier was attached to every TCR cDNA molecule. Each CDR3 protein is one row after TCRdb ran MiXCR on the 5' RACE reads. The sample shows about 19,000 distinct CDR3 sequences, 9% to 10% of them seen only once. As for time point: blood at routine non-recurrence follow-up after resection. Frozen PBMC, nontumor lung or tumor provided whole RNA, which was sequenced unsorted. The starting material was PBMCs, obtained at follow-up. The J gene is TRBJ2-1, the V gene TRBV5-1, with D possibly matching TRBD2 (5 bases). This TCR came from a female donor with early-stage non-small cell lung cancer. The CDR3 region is CASSLDLSAYNEQFF. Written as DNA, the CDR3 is TGCGCCAGCAGCTTGGATCTTAGCGCCTACAATGAGCAGTTCTTC.